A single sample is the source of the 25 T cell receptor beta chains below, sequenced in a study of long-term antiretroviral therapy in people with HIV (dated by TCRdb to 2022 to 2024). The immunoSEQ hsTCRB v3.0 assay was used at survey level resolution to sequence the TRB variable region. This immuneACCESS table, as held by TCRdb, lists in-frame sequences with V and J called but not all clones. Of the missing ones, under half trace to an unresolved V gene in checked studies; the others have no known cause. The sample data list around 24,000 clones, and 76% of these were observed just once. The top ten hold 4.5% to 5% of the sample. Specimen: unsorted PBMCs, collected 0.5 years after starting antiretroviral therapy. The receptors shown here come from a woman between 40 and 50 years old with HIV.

The CDR3 coding sequence is TGTGCCAGTATGGTGCCAGGACAGGGGTACACTGAAGCTTTCTTT. Its translation is CASMVPGQGYTEAFF. This rearrangement joins TRBV19 to TRBJ1-1, with 9 bases lining up with TRBD1. The J segment lost 3 bases and the V segment lost 7 bases, leaving 9 bases of the junction unmatched. This CDR3 comprises 15 residues. Germline assignment: CDR1 LNHDA and CDR2 SQIVND (reference sequence).

The DNA of the CDR3 is TGTGCCAGCAGCTTAGTTACTAGCGGGGCCTCCTACGAGCAGTACTTC. Residues: CASSLVTSGASYEQYF. The genes are TRBV11-2 and TRBJ2-7; 10 bases match TRBD2. The CDR3 consists of 16 residues. CDR1 is SGHAT, CDR2 FQNNGV, per germline. J lost 0 bases, V lost 1 base, and 3 bases had no gene match.

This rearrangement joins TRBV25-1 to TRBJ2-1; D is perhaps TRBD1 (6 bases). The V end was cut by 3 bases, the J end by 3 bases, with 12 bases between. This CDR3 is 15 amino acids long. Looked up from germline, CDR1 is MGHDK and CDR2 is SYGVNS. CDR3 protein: CASSDKGVLYNEQFF. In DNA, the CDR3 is TGTGCCAGCAGTGATAAGGGGGTTCTCTACAATGAGCAGTTCTTC.

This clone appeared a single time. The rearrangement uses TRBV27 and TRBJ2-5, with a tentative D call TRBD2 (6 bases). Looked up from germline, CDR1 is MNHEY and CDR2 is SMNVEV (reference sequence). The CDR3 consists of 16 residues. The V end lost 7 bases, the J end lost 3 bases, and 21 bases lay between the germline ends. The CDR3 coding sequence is TGTGCCAGCATGGAGGGAGCGGGCGGCTTTAAAGAGACCCAGTACTTC. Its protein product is CASMEGAGGFKETQYF.

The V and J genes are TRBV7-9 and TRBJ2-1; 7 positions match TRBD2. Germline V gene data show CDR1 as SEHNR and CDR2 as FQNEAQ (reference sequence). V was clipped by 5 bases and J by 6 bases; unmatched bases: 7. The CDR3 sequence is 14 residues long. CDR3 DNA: TGTGCCAGCAGCAACGGACTAGATGGCAATGAGCAGTTCTTC. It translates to CASSNGLDGNEQFF.

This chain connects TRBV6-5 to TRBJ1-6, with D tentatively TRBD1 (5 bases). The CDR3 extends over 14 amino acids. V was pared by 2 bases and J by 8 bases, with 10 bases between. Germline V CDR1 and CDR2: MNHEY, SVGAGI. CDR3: CASSYSQGYSPLHF. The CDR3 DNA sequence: TGTGCCAGCAGTTACAGCCAGGGATATTCACCCCTCCACTTT.

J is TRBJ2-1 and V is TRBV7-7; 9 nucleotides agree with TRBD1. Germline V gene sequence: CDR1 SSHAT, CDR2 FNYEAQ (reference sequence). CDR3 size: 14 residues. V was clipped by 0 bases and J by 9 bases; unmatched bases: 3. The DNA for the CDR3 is TGTGCCAGCAGCTTAGCGGCGACAGGGGGTGAGCAGTTCTTC. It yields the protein CASSLAATGGEQFF.

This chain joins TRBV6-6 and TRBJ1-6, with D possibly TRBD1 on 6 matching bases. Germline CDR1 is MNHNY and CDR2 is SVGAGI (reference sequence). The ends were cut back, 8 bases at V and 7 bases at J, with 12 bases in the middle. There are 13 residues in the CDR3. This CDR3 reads CASHRQVNSPLHF. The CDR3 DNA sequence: TGTGCCAGCCATCGACAGGTCAATTCACCCCTCCACTTT.

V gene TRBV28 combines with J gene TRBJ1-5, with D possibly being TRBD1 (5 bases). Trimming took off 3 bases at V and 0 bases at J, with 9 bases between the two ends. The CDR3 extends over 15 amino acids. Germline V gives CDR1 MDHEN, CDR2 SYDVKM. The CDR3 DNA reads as TGTGCCAGCAGTTTTTGGGGGGATAGCAATCAGCCCCAGCATTTT. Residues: CASSFWGDSNQPQHF. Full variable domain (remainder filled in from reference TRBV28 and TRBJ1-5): DVKVTQSSRYLVKRTGEKVFLECVQDMDHENMFWYRQDPGLGLRLIYFSYDVKMKEKGDIPEGYSVSREKKERFSLILESASTNQTSMYLCASSFWGDSNQPQHFGDGTRLSIL.

CDR3 loop: CASSFGQGSSYEQYF. In DNA, the CDR3 is TGTGCCAGCAGTTTCGGGCAGGGCTCCTCCTACGAGCAGTACTTC. The V and J genes are TRBV28 and TRBJ2-7, with D possibly being TRBD1 (5 bases). V lost 3 bases, J lost 0 bases, and 12 bases lay in between. The CDR3 has 15 amino acids. The germline V gene has CDR1 MDHEN and CDR2 SYDVKM.

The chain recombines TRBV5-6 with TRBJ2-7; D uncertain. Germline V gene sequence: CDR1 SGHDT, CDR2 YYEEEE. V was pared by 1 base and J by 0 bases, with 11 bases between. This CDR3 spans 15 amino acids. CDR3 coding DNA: TGTGCCAGCAGCTTGCTAACTACCCCCTCCTACGAGCAGTACTTC. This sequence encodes CASSLLTTPSYEQYF.

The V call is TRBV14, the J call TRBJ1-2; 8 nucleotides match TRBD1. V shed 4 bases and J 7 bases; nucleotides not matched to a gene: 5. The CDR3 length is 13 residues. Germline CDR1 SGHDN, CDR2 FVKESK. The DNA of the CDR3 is TGTGCCAGCAGCCCTCAGGACAGGGCTGGCTACACCTTC. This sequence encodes CASSPQDRAGYTF.

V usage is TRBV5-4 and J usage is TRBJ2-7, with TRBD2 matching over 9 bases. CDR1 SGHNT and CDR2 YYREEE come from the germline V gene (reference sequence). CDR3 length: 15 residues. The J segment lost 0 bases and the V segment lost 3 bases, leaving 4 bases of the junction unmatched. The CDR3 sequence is CASSSKTSGSYEQYF. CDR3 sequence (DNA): TGTGCCAGCAGCTCAAAGACTAGCGGCTCCTACGAGCAGTACTTC.

CDR3 nucleotides: TGTGCCAGCAGCCAGATGGCCGGCGGGGAGCTGTTTTTT. It encodes CASSQMAGGELFF. The chain links TRBV7-9 to TRBJ2-2; no clear D gene. The CDR3 is 13 amino acids. The germline V and J ends were trimmed by 5 bases and 7 bases, with 11 bases remaining between them. From germline, CDR1 is SEHNR and CDR2 FQNEAQ (reference sequence). Combining the CDR3 with reference TRBV7-9 and TRBJ2-2 gives the whole variable domain DTGVSQNPRHKITKRGQNVTFRCDPISEHNRLYWYRQTLGQGPEFLTYFQNEAQLEKSRLLSDRFSAERPKGSFSTLEIQRTEQGDSAMYLCASSQMAGGELFFGEGSRLTVL.

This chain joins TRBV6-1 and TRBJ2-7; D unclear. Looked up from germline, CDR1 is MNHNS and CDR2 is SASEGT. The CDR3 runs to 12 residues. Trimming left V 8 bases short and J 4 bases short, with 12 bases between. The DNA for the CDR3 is TGTGCCAGCGCCGAGACACTTTACGAGCAGTACTTC. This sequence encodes CASAETLYEQYF.

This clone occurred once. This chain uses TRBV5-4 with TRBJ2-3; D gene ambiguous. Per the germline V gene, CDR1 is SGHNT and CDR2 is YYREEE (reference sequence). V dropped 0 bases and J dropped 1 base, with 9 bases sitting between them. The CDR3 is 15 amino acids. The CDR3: CASSLDSSRTDTQYF. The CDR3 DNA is TGTGCCAGCAGCTTGGATAGTTCACGCACAGATACGCAGTATTTT. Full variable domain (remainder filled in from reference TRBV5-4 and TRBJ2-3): ETGVTQSPTHLIKTRGQQVTLRCSSQSGHNTVSWYQQALGQGPQFIFQYYREEENGRGNFPPRFSGLQFPNYSSELNVNALELDDSALYLCASSLDSSRTDTQYFGPGTRLTVL.

CDR3 loop: CASSFSAGELFF. CDR3 sequence (DNA): TGCGCCAGCAGCTTTTCCGCCGGGGAGCTGTTTTTT. V gene TRBV5-1 combines with J gene TRBJ2-2; no reliable D call. Germline-derived CDR1 and CDR2 are SGHRS and YFSETQ. V lost 2 bases and J 6 bases, leaving 5 bases between the germline ends. The CDR3 sequence is 12 residues long.

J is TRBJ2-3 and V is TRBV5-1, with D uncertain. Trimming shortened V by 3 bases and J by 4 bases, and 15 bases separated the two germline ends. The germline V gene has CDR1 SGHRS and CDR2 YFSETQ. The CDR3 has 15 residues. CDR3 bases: TGCGCCAGCAGCTCGCCACACGACCGACCAGATACGCAGTATTTT. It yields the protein CASSSPHDRPDTQYF.

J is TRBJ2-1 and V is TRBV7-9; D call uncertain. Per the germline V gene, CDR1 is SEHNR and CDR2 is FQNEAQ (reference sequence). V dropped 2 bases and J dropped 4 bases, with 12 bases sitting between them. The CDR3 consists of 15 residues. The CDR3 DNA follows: TGTGCCAGCAGCTTACGCCAGTCGGGTTACAATGAGCAGTTCTTC. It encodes CASSLRQSGYNEQFF. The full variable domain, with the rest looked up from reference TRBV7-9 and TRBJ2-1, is DTGVSQNPRHKITKRGQNVTFRCDPISEHNRLYWYRQTLGQGPEFLTYFQNEAQLEKSRLLSDRFSAERPKGSFSTLEIQRTEQGDSAMYLCASSLRQSGYNEQFFGPGTRLTVL.

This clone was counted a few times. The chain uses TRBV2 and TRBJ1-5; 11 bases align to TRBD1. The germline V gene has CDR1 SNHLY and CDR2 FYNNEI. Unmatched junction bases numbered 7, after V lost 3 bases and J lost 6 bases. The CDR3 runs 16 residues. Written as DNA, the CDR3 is TGTGCCAGCAGTGAGGGGCACGGGACAGGGGGTCAGCCCCAGCATTTT. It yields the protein CASSEGHGTGGQPQHF.

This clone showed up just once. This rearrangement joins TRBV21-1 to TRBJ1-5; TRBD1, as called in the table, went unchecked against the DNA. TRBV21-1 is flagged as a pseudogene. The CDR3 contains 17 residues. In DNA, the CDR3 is TGTGCCAGCAGCAAACCTACAGGGGGAGTATGCAATCAGCCCCAGCATTTT. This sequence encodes CASSKPTGGVCNQPQHF.

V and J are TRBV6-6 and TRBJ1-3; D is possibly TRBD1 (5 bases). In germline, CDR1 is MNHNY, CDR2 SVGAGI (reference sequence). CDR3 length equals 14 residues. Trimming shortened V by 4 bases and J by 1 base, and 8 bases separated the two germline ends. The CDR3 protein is CASSWGASGNTIYF. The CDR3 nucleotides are TGTGCCAGCAGTTGGGGCGCATCTGGAAACACCATATATTTT.

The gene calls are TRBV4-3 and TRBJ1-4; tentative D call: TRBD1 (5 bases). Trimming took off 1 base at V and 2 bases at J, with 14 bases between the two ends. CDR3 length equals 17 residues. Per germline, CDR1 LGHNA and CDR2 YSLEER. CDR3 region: CASSQGGRTSTNEKLFF. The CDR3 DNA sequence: TGCGCCAGCAGCCAAGGAGGCAGGACAAGTACTAATGAAAAACTGTTTTTT.

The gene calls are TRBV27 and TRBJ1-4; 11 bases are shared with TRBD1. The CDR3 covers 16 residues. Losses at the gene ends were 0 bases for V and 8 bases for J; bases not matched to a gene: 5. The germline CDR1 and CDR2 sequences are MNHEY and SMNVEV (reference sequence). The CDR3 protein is CASSLSIGTGGEKLFF. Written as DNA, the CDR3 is TGTGCCAGCAGTTTATCCATCGGGACAGGGGGGGAAAAACTGTTTTTT.

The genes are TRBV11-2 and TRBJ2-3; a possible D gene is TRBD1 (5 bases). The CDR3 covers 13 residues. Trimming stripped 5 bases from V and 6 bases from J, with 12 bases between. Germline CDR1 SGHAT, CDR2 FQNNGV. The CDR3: CASSQGAADTQYF. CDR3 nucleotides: TGTGCCAGCAGCCAAGGGGCCGCCGATACGCAGTATTTT.